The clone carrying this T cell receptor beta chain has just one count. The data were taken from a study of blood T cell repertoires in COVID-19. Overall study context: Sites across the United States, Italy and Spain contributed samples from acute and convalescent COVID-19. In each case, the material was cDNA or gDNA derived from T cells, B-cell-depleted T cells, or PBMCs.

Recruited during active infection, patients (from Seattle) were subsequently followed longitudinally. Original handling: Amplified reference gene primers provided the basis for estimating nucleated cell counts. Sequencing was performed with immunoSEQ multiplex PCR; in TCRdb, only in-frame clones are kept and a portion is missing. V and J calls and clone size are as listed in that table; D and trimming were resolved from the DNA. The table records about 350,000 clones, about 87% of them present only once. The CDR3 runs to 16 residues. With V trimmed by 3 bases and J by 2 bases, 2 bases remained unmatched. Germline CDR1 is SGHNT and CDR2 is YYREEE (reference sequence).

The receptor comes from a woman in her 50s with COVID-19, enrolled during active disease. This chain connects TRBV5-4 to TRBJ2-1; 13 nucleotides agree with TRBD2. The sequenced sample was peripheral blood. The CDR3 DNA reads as TGTGCCAGCAGCTGGGGGACTAGCGGGACCTACAATGAGCAGTTCTTC. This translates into CASSWGTSGTYNEQFF.